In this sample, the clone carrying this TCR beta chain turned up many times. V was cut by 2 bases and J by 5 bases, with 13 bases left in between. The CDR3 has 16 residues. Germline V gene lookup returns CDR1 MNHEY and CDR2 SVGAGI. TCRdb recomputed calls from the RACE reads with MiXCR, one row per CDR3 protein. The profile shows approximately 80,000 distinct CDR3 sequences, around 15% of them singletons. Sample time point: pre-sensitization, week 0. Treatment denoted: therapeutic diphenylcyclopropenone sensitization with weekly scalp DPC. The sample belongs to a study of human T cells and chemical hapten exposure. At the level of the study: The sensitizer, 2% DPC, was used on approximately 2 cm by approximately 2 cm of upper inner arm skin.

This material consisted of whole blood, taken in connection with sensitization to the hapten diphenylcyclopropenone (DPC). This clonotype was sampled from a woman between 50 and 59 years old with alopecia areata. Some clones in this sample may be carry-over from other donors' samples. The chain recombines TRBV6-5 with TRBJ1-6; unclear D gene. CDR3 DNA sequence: TGTGCCAGCAGTTACGGCGGAGGGCGAAATAATTCACCCCTCCACTTT. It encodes CASSYGGGRNNSPLHF.